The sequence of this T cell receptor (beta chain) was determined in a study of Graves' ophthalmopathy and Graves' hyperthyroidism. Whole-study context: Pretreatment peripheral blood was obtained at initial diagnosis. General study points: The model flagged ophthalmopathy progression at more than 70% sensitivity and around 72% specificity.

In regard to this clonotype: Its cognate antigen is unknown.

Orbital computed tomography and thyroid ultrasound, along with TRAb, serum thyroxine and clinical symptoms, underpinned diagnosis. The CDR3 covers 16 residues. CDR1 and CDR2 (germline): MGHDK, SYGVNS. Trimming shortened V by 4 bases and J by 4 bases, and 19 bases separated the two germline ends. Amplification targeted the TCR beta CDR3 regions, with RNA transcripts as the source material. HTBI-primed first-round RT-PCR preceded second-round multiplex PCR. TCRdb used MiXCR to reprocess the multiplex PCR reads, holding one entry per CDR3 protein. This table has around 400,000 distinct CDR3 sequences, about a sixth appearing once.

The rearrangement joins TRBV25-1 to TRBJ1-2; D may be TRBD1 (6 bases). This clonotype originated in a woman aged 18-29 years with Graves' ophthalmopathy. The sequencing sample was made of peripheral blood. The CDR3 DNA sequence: TGTGCCAGCAGTGGTGCAGATGGACAGTTTCTCTATGGCTACACCTTC. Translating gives CASSGADGQFLYGYTF.